This TCR beta chain was recorded in a study of blood T cell repertoires in COVID-19. The overall study: Samples of COVID-19 (acute and convalescent) were obtained from the United States, Italy and Spain. T cells, B-cell-depleted T cells, or PBMCs provided the cDNA or gDNA that served as material.

Original methodology: Estimated nucleated cell counts came from reference gene primer amplification. Assay: immunoSEQ multiplex PCR; the TCRdb copy retains only in-frame clones and omits some. V and J calls and clone size are as listed in that table; D and trimming were resolved from the DNA. The table lists roughly 360,000 clones, approximately 80% of them singletons. This CDR3 spans 13 amino acids. Unmatched junction bases numbered 2, after V lost 5 bases and J lost 2 bases. CDR1 and CDR2 (germline): MNHNY, SVGAGI (reference sequence). The chain joins TRBV6-6 to TRBJ1-2, with 7 positions matching TRBD1. The sample was peripheral blood. The TCR sequence derives from a human donor with acute or convalescent COVID-19. The donor label of this sample is uncertain. As DNA, the CDR3 is TGTGCCAGCAGTACGGGACAGAACTATGGCTACACCTTC. Protein sequence: CASSTGQNYGYTF.